This T cell receptor beta chain was sequenced for a study of T-cell reconstitution after alpha-beta-depleted transplantation in children. Study conclusions and caveats: At the one-year point after transplant, T-cell counts and TCRbeta diversity were found to come mostly from T cells that had been newly produced.

Unique molecular identifiers were incorporated when the TCRbeta library was constructed. TCRdb itself ran the PCR reads through MiXCR, one entry per CDR3 protein. Of around 800,000 distinct CDR3 sequences listed, roughly 15% were seen once; the top ten hold approximately 5%. This clonotype came up a few times. The target antigen is unknown. The CDR3 contains 12 residues. The germline V and J ends were trimmed by 3 bases and 3 bases, with 9 bases remaining between them. Germline-derived CDR1 and CDR2 are GTSNPN and SVGIG (reference sequence). The sample in question was PBMCs, mostly from graft donor cells, obtained 360 days after TCRalphabeta/CD19-depleted stem cell transplant. The receptor's source is a male patient between 10 and 17 years old who had a stem cell transplant for acute lymphoblastic leukemia, so the T cells may come from the graft donor. The V gene is TRBV30, the J gene TRBJ2-7, with D unclear. CDR3 coding DNA: TGTGCCTGGAGCCCTGACCACTACGAGCAGTACTTC. As protein: CAWSPDHYEQYF. The whole variable domain, remainder taken from reference TRBV30 and TRBJ2-7, is SQTIHQWPATLVQPVGSPLSLECTVEGTSNPNLYWYRQAAGRGLQLLFYSVGIGQISSEVPQNLSASRPQDRQFILSSKKLLLSDSGFYLCAWSPDHYEQYFGPGTRLTVT.